This TCR beta chain emerged from a study of molecular identifiers for immune sequencing clone quantification. Across the study: Four of five RNA aliquots from around 18,000 or 91,000 naive CD8 T cells were sequenced. Broader study findings: It was shown that clones above 20 RNA copies held over 98% of effector molecules, but under 1% in naive cells.

V gave up 8 bases and J gave up 3 bases, with 18 bases separating them. This CDR3 is 14 amino acids long. As regards this clonotype: The target antigen is unknown. The CDR3 carries no conserved terminal phenylalanine or tryptophan, so it likely arises from a read error.

MiXCR, applied by TCRdb to the PCR reads, yields one record per CDR3 protein. Of hundreds of thousands of distinct CDR3 sequences in the sample, just under 20% were seen once. The rearrangement uses TRBV5-3 and TRBJ2-7; possibly TRBD2 for D (6 bases). TRBV5-3 is annotated as an ORF whose role is uncertain. This sequence originates from a human donor in good health. Some libraries in this study had Jurkat cell RNA spiked in. Input material: naive CD8+ T cells from blood, with Jurkat cell RNA spiked in. Sample subset: FACS-sorted CD8+CD4-CCR7+CD45RA+ naive T cells. CDR3 DNA sequence: TGTGCCAGCGGCTTGGATGTTAGCGGCTACGAGCAGTACTCC. Its translation: CASGLDVSGYEQYS.